One sample yielded the 19 T cell receptor beta chains listed below, sequenced in a study of T cell changes during pregnancy in multiple sclerosis. Sequenced by immunoSEQ multiplex PCR; TCRdb stores in-frame clones only, minus some. The sample shows approximately 61,000 clones, nearly 90% of them seen only once. This material consisted of peripheral blood, taken in the first trimester of pregnancy. The receptor source for this set is a female donor with multiple sclerosis, enrolled in a pregnancy study.

Comment on this clone: This CDR3 is also generated by other DNA sequences in the sample. The chain links TRBV27 to TRBJ2-1; 11 bases are shared with TRBD2. J was trimmed by 8 bases and V by 6 bases; bases with no gene match: 6. Germline values: CDR1 MNHEY, CDR2 SMNVEV (reference sequence). The CDR3 runs to 14 residues. DNA of the CDR3: TGTGCCAGCAGGTTAGCGGGAGGGCCCGATGAGCAGTTCTTC. Amino acids: CASRLAGGPDEQFF.

This chain uses TRBV12-5 with TRBJ1-2; D remains ambiguous. Germline CDR1 reads LGHNT; CDR2 reads FRNRAP. The V end lost 3 bases, the J end lost 6 bases, and 11 bases lay between the germline ends. This CDR3 has 13 residues. CDR3 sequence reads: CASGFREGDGYTF. Here the CDR3 DNA reads TGTGCTAGTGGTTTCCGGGAAGGAGATGGCTACACCTTC.

The V call is TRBV4-3, the J call TRBJ1-4; D is undetermined. Trimming took off 3 bases at V and 8 bases at J, with 10 bases between the two ends. Looked up from germline, CDR1 is LGHNA and CDR2 is YSLEER. CDR3 length equals 13 residues. CDR3 sequence (DNA): TGCGCCAGCAGCCATCGACCTAGGGAAAAACTGTTTTTT. Its protein is CASSHRPREKLFF.

This rearrangement joins TRBV5-1 to TRBJ2-7; 8 nucleotides match TRBD2. CDR1 and CDR2 (germline): SGHRS, YFSETQ. CDR3 length: 17 residues. The V gene end was trimmed by 1 base and the J gene end by 2 bases; junction bases not matched to a gene: 11. CDR3 protein: CASSLLASGQRPYEQYF. CDR3 DNA sequence: TGCGCCAGCAGCTTGTTAGCTAGCGGGCAACGTCCCTACGAGCAGTACTTC. The full variable domain, completed using reference TRBV5-1 and TRBJ2-7, is KAGVTQTPRYLIKTRGQQVTLSCSPISGHRSVSWYQQTPGQGLQFLFEYFSETQRNKGNFPGRFSGRQFSNSRSEMNVSTLELGDSALYLCASSLLASGQRPYEQYFGPGTRLTVT.

The chain has TRBV28 and TRBJ2-7; 7 bases are a match to TRBD2. Germline values: CDR1 MDHEN, CDR2 SYDVKM. There are 15 residues in the CDR3. The V and J ends lost 5 bases and 6 bases, in that order; junction bases with no gene match: 13. CDR3 residues: CASSTGTNVRFEQYF. As DNA, the CDR3 is TGTGCCAGCAGTACCGGGACTAATGTACGTTTCGAGCAGTACTTC. The full variable domain, rest sourced from reference TRBV28 and TRBJ2-7, is DVKVTQSSRYLVKRTGEKVFLECVQDMDHENMFWYRQDPGLGLRLIYFSYDVKMKEKGDIPEGYSVSREKKERFSLILESASTNQTSMYLCASSTGTNVRFEQYFGPGTRLTVT.

This chain uses TRBV6-4 with TRBJ1-4; no firm D call. Germline loops: CDR1 MRHNA, CDR2 SNTAGT. Between the trimmed V and J ends, which lost 4 bases and 1 base, there was a span of 22 bases. The CDR3 has 19 amino acids. The CDR3: CASSGGGSWTRRTNEKLFF. The CDR3 region has the DNA TGTGCCAGCAGTGGCGGCGGTTCATGGACTAGGCGAACTAATGAAAAACTGTTTTTT.

The rearrangement links TRBV7-2 to TRBJ2-1, with TRBD2 matching over 8 bases. V dropped 6 bases and J dropped 5; count of bases not matched to a gene: 6. The CDR3 spans 14 residues. CDR1 and CDR2 from the germline V gene are SGHTA and FQGNSA. This chain's CDR3 is CASRRAGADNEQFF. The CDR3 nucleotides are TGTGCCAGCAGGCGAGCGGGAGCCGACAATGAGCAGTTCTTC.

The CDR3 loop reads CASSFRGLSYEQYF. CDR3 nucleotide sequence: TGTGCCAGCAGCTTTCGAGGACTTTCTTACGAGCAGTACTTC. The rearrangement links TRBV7-9 to TRBJ2-7; perhaps TRBD2 as D (5 bases). CDR1 SEHNR and CDR2 FQNEAQ come from the germline V gene (reference sequence). The CDR3 loop spans 14 amino acids. V lost 3 bases and J lost 4, with 13 bases in between. Full variable domain (rest looked up from reference TRBV7-9 and TRBJ2-7): DTGVSQNPRHKITKRGQNVTFRCDPISEHNRLYWYRQTLGQGPEFLTYFQNEAQLEKSRLLSDRFSAERPKGSFSTLEIQRTEQGDSAMYLCASSFRGLSYEQYFGPGTRLTVT.

The rearrangement links TRBV9 to TRBJ1-2; 10 bases map to TRBD1. V lost 0 bases to trimming and J lost 4 bases; unmatched junction nucleotides: 3. This CDR3 contains 15 residues. The germline gives CDR1 SGDLS, CDR2 YYNGEE. CDR3 amino acids: CASSVGGDRGYGYTF. The CDR3 nucleotides read TGTGCCAGCAGCGTAGGAGGGGACAGGGGCTATGGCTACACCTTC.

J is TRBJ2-1 and V is TRBV6-5, with 8 bases lining up with TRBD2. CDR3 size: 15 residues. Germline V CDR1 and CDR2: MNHEY, SVGAGI. The J segment lost 0 bases and the V segment lost 6 bases, leaving 4 bases of the junction unmatched. Here the CDR3 reads CASSPSGSSYNEQFF. The DNA of the CDR3 is TGTGCCAGCAGCCCGAGCGGGAGCTCCTACAATGAGCAGTTCTTC.

The chain joins TRBV9 to TRBJ2-7, with 10 bases fitting TRBD2. The trim removed 3 bases at V and 5 bases at J, leaving 8 bases unmatched. Looked up from germline, CDR1 is SGDLS and CDR2 is YYNGEE. The CDR3 spans 15 residues. DNA of the CDR3: TGTGCCAGCAGCGAATCTAGCGGGAGTTGGAACGAGCAGTACTTC. As protein: CASSESSGSWNEQYF.

The chain carries TRBV28 and TRBJ1-4, with TRBD1 matching over 10 bases. The CDR3 has 18 amino acids. The germline V gene has CDR1 MDHEN and CDR2 SYDVKM. V was clipped by 3 bases and J by 5 bases; unmatched bases: 12. DNA for the CDR3: TGTGCCAGCAGTTTTATTAGGGGGGACAGGGGACCCAATGAAAAACTGTTTTTT. Translating gives CASSFIRGDRGPNEKLFF.

The J gene is TRBJ2-1, the V gene TRBV14, with 9 bases identical to TRBD2. The J segment lost 4 bases and the V segment lost 4 bases, leaving 11 bases of the junction unmatched. This CDR3 has 17 residues. Looked up from germline, CDR1 is SGHDN and CDR2 is FVKESK. CDR3 loop: CASSPGGSGSFYNEQFF. The CDR3 nucleotides are TGTGCCAGCAGCCCCGGCGGTAGCGGGAGCTTTTACAATGAGCAGTTCTTC.

This clone turned up a few times. This rearrangement joins TRBV7-2 to TRBJ2-1; 7 positions match TRBD2. Unmatched junction bases numbered 1, after V lost 4 bases and J lost 4 bases. CDR1 and CDR2 (germline): SGHTA, FQGNSA. The CDR3 loop spans 13 amino acids. The CDR3 loop is CASSWTSYNEQFF. The CDR3 nucleotides read TGTGCCAGCAGCTGGACTAGTTACAATGAGCAGTTCTTC.

The chain uses TRBV6-5 and TRBJ2-1, with TRBD1 matching over 7 bases. Germline V gene sequence: CDR1 MNHEY, CDR2 SVGAGI. J lost 0 bases, V lost 2 bases, and 1 base had no gene match. This CDR3 region has 15 residues. The CDR3, as DNA: TGTGCCAGCAGTTACCGGGACAGCTCCTACAATGAGCAGTTCTTC. Translating it yields CASSYRDSSYNEQFF.

The chain recombines TRBV13 with TRBJ2-5; D is perhaps TRBD1 (6 bases). The CDR3 is 14 amino acids. The germline CDR1 and CDR2 sequences are PRHDT and FYEKMQ (reference sequence). The V end lost 1 base, the J end lost 4 bases, and 10 bases lay between the germline ends. For the CDR3, the DNA is TGTGCCAGCAGCTTAGAACAGGGTATAGAGACCCAGTACTTC. Translated: CASSLEQGIETQYF.

The CDR3 DNA is TGTGCCAGCACCATGGACAGGGATTATGGCTACACCTTC. Protein product: CASTMDRDYGYTF. This chain connects TRBV18 to TRBJ1-2, with 8 positions matching TRBD1. CDR3 length equals 13 residues. Germline V gene lookup returns CDR1 KGHSH and CDR2 LQKENI. V was clipped by 8 bases and J by 5 bases; unmatched bases: 7.

This clone was observed many times. The chain employs TRBV4-3 and TRBJ1-2, with a weak D call TRBD1 (6 bases). This CDR3 has 16 amino acids. Germline V gives CDR1 LGHNA, CDR2 YSLEER. The V end lost 0 bases, the J end lost 8 bases, and 19 bases lay between the germline ends. This CDR3 reads CASSQDRGGSVGGYTF. The CDR3 nucleotides read TGCGCCAGCAGCCAAGATCGGGGGGGCTCCGTAGGCGGCTACACCTTC.

This clone was seen once. The chain recombines TRBV11-2 with TRBJ1-1; 7 bases are shared with TRBD1. Germline V gene sequence: CDR1 SGHAT, CDR2 FQNNGV. This CDR3 is built from 13 residues. The J segment lost 3 bases and the V segment lost 4 bases, leaving 2 bases of the junction unmatched. The CDR3 loop reads CASSWTGYTEAFF. CDR3 sequence (DNA): TGTGCCAGCAGCTGGACAGGTTACACTGAAGCTTTCTTT.